This TCR beta chain appears in the sequencing data of a study of blood T cells in healthy people across ages. Findings and caveats of the study: Among T cells, TCR beta diversity per million cells dropped roughly linearly as age rose.

The use of a sample-barcoded 5' primer and a J-beta primer mix characterized a second PCR of 7 to 11 cycles. TCRdb ran MiXCR on the 5' RACE reads and lists one entry per CDR3 protein. Of over 300,000 distinct CDR3 sequences detected, 45% to 65% appear once; the ten largest clones hold 45% to 55%. V lost 5 bases and J lost 2, with 15 bases in between. This CDR3 comprises 15 residues. The germline CDR1 and CDR2 sequences are SGHAT and FQNNGV. Donors were systemically healthy Caucasian individuals from Russia aged roughly 6 to 100 years. Staff drew ten milliliters of peripheral blood from each donor. Ten or more counts support this clonotype. The antigen is not known.

Sequences were obtained from blood. The chain recombines TRBV11-2 with TRBJ1-2; D unresolved. The TCR was taken from a man aged 55 to 70 in good health. This CDR3 reads CASSPRGGLNYGYTF. In DNA form, the CDR3 reads TGTGCCAGCAGCCCCCGTGGAGGGCTCAACTATGGCTACACCTTC.